This T cell receptor beta chain was sequenced during a study of T cells in localized non-small cell lung cancer. Sequenced by immunoSEQ multiplex PCR; TCRdb stores in-frame clones only, minus some. The sample has under 40,000 clones; 82% are singletons. The germline gives CDR1 SGDLS, CDR2 YYNGEE. This CDR3 has 17 residues. The V and J ends lost 0 bases and 0 bases, in that order; junction bases with no gene match: 1. The sample was peripheral blood, taken before any cancer treatment. The TCR sequence derives from a male donor at least 60 years old with stage III squamous cell lung carcinoma. This chain connects TRBV9 to TRBJ2-3; the match to TRBD2 covers 13 bases. CDR3 coding DNA: TGTGCCAGCAGCGTAGAGACTAGCGGGAGGAGCACAGATACGCAGTATTTT. Translated, it gives CASSVETSGRSTDTQYF.